These 10 T cell receptor beta chains were all obtained from the same sample, sequenced in a study of neurological immune-mediated disorders. Indicated time point: technical triplicate 3. TCRdb analysed the 5' RACE reads with MiXCR anew, one entry per CDR3 protein. The table includes 25,000 to 35,000 distinct CDR3 sequences, about a sixth detected once. The specimen sequenced was CD4+ T cells from blood. The receptor set was obtained from a female donor with HTLV-1-associated myelopathy (HAM/TSP).

This clonotype was seen many times. V is TRBV11-2 and J is TRBJ1-6; D remains ambiguous. The CDR3 loop spans 12 amino acids. V was trimmed by 3 bases and J by 14 bases, leaving 11 bases between them. The germline V gene encodes CDR1 SGHAT and CDR2 FQNNGV. CDR3 amino acids: CASSFLQRALHF. The CDR3 coding sequence is TGTGCCAGCAGCTTTCTACAGAGAGCCCTCCACTTT.

Many counts were recorded for this clonotype. The CDR3 reads CASSPRDRPYEQYF. Written as DNA, the CDR3 is TGTGCCAGCAGCCCCCGGGACAGACCCTACGAGCAGTACTTC. The rearrangement links TRBV3-1 to TRBJ2-7, with 7 bases that match TRBD1. With V trimmed by 4 bases and J by 2 bases, 5 bases remained unmatched. This CDR3 has 14 residues. Germline loops: CDR1 LGHDT, CDR2 YNNKEL (reference sequence).

In nucleotides, the CDR3 is TGTGCCAGCAGTCCCAATAGCAATCAGCCCCAGCATTTT. It is translated as CASSPNSNQPQHF. The chain combines TRBV12-3 or TRBV12-4 with TRBJ1-5; no reliable D call. This CDR3 region has 13 residues. Trimming removed 5 bases from V and 0 bases from J, with 5 bases in between.

This clonotype was seen ten or more times. The chain links TRBV12-3 or TRBV12-4 to TRBJ2-7; tentative D call: TRBD2 (5 bases). Trimming cost V 1 base and J 4 bases, with 8 bases left between them. The CDR3 covers 13 residues. The CDR3 here is CASSLVRGYEQYF. As DNA, the CDR3 is TGTGCCAGCAGTTTAGTCCGGGGTTACGAGCAGTACTTC.

This clonotype is medium-sized (0.01 to 0.1%) within its sample. The chain carries TRBV5-1 and TRBJ2-7; D gene unclear. CDR3 length: 12 amino acids. V lost 4 bases to trimming and J lost 4 bases, with 9 bases between them. Germline CDR1 and CDR2: SGHRS and YFSETQ. The CDR3 region has the DNA TGCGCCAGCAGCCTTACAAGATACGAGCAGTACTTC. Translated: CASSLTRYEQYF.

This clonotype was seen at least ten times. The chain combines TRBV20-1 with TRBJ2-1, with 14 bases aligning to TRBD2. Trimming removed 5 bases from V and 8 bases from J; junction bases left unmatched: 8. The CDR3 is 15 amino acids. Germline V gene lookup returns CDR1 DFQATT and CDR2 SNEGSKA (reference sequence). The CDR3, as DNA: TGCAGTGCTGAAGGGACTAGCGGGAGAAGGGATGAGCAGTTCTTC. Its protein product is CSAEGTSGRRDEQFF.

The genes are TRBV4-2 and TRBJ1-1, with TRBD1 identical over 7 bases. In germline, CDR1 is LGHNA, CDR2 YNFKEQ. CDR3 length: 16 amino acids. With V trimmed by 0 bases and J by 7 bases, 11 bases remained unmatched. The CDR3, as DNA: TGTGCCAGCAGCCAAGATGTACGGGGACAGAACTATGAAGCTTTCTTT. Its protein is CASSQDVRGQNYEAFF.

V is TRBV20-1 and J is TRBJ2-1, with D unclear. V was clipped by 2 bases and J by 14 bases, with 13 bases between them. This CDR3 spans 11 amino acids. The germline gives CDR1 DFQATT, CDR2 SNEGSKA (reference sequence). The CDR3 region is CSARSDTLEFF. The CDR3 DNA sequence: TGCAGTGCTAGATCAGACACCTTAGAGTTCTTC.

This clonotype was seen ten or more times. The rearrangement joins TRBV7-6 to TRBJ2-6; no reliable D call. Germline lookup yields CDR1 SGHVS and CDR2 FNYEAQ. V lost 2 bases to trimming and J lost 3 bases, with 8 bases between them. The CDR3 runs 15 residues. CDR3 protein: CASSLMGSGANVLTF. The CDR3 DNA follows: TGTGCCAGCAGCTTAATGGGAAGTGGGGCCAACGTCCTGACTTTC.

This clonotype has a count of ten or more. This chain joins TRBV12-3 or TRBV12-4 and TRBJ2-2, with TRBD2 identical over 8 bases. The CDR3 extends over 15 amino acids. V shed 5 bases, J shed 2 bases, and the junction held 4 bases outside the gene matches. The CDR3 spells CASSPIAGNTGELFF. As DNA, the CDR3 is TGTGCCAGCAGTCCTATAGCGGGAAACACCGGGGAGCTGTTTTTT.